This TCR beta chain was sequenced in a study of breast tumors, draining lymph nodes, adjacent tissues. Trimming pared 1 base from V and 0 bases from J, leaving 11 bases between. Germline V CDR1 and CDR2: SGHRS, YFSETQ. This CDR3 contains 16 residues. TCRdb re-called the multiplex PCR reads through MiXCR, storing one row per CDR3 protein. The sample yields 200,000 or so distinct CDR3 sequences, approximately 33% seen once. Findings of the study overall: Luminal-like breast cancer showed significantly greater tumor-nontumor repertoire similarity than basal-like breast cancer did. Most tumor T cells seemingly derive from lymph node, then expand in tumor. Compared with lymph nodes, tumors were less diverse; compared with nontumor tissue, more.

This clonotype came up many times. The antigen is not known. Samples came from axillary lymph nodes draining the breast cancer. The J gene is TRBJ2-1, the V gene TRBV5-1; no reliable D call. Sequencing was performed on axillary lymph node tissue. This TCR came from a female donor with breast cancer. Some clones in this sample may be carry-over from other donors' samples. This chain's CDR3 is CASSLYGESSYNEQFF. CDR3 bases: TGCGCCAGCAGCTTGTACGGAGAAAGCTCCTACAATGAGCAGTTCTTC.